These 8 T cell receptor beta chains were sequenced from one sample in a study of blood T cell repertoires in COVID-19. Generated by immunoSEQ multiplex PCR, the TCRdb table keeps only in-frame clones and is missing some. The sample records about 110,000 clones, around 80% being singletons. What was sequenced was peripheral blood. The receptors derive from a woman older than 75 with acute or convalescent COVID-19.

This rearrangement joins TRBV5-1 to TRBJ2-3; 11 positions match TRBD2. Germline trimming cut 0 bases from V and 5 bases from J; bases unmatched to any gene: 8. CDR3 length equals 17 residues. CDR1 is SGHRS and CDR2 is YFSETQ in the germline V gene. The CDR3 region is CASSLALTSGSGDTQYF. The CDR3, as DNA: TGCGCCAGCAGCTTGGCCCTAACTAGCGGGAGTGGAGATACGCAGTATTTT.

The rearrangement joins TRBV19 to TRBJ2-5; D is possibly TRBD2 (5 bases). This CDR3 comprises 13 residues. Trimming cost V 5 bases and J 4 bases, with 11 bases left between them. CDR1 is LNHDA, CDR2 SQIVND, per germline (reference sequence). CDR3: CASSRGPGETQYF. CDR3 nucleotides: TGTGCCAGTAGTCGAGGGCCCGGAGAGACCCAGTACTTC.

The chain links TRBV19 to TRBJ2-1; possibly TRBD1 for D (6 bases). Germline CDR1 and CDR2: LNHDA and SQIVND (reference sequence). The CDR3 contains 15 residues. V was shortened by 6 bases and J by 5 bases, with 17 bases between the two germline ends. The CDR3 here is CASRLLRGGHNEQFF. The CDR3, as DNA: TGTGCCAGTAGACTACTCAGGGGCGGCCACAATGAGCAGTTCTTC.

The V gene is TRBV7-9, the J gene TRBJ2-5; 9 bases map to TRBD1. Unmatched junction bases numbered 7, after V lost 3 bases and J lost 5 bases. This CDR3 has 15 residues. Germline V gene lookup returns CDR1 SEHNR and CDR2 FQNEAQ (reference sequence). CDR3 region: CASSFPGQGGETQYF. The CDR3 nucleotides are TGTGCCAGCAGCTTCCCGGGACAGGGTGGCGAGACCCAGTACTTC.

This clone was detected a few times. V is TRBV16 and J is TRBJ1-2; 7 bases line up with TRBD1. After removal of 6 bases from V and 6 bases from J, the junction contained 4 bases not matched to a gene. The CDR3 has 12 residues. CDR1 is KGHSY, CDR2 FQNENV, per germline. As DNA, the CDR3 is TGTGCCAGCAGTCCAGGGGGAAATGGCTACACCTTC. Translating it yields CASSPGGNGYTF.

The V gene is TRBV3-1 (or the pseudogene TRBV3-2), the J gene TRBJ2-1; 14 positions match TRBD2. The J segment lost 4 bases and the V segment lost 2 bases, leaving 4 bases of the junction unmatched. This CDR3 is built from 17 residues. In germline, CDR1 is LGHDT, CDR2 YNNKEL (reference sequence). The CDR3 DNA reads TGTGCCAGCAGCCAAAGGACTAGCGGGAGGCTGTACAATGAGCAGTTCTTC. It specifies CASSQRTSGRLYNEQFF.

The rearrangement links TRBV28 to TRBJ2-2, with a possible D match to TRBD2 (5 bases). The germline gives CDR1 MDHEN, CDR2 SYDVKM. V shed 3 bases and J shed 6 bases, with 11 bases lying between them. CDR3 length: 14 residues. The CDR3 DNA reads TGTGCCAGCAGTTTCCGTTTGGGAGCCGGGGAGCTGTTTTTT. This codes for CASSFRLGAGELFF.

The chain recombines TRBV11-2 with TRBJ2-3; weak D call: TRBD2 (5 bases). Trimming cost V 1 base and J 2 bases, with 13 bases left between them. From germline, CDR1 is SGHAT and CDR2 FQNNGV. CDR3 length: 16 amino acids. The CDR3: CASSLVPGNPTDTQYF. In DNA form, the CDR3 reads TGTGCCAGCAGCTTAGTTCCGGGGAACCCCACAGATACGCAGTATTTT. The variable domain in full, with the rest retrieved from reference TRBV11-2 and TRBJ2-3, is EAGVAQSPRYKIIEKRQSVAFWCNPISGHATLYWYQQILGQGPKLLIQFQNNGVVDDSQLPKDRFSAERLKGVDSTLKIQPAKLEDSAVYLCASSLVPGNPTDTQYFGPGTRLTVL.